This T cell receptor beta chain is drawn from a study of beta chain features in type 1 diabetes. The CDR3 length is 14 residues. The germline V gene encodes CDR1 MGHRA and CDR2 YSYEKL. The V gene lost 1 base and the J gene lost 7 bases, with 13 bases spanning the gap. Since all of the isolated RNA was reverse transcribed, expressed TCRB transcripts were what got sequenced. Method: immunoSEQ multiplex PCR; TCRdb's copy keeps in-frame clones and lacks some. Of under 800,000 clones in the sample, roughly a sixth were seen once. Sequencing input: naive CD4+ T cells from blood. This chain connects TRBV4-1 to TRBJ1-2; no clear D gene. The clonotype originates from a man between 18 and 29 years old in good health. CDR3 DNA: TGCGCCAGCAGCCAAGTGACGGCCTCCTCTGGCTACACCTTC. Encoded protein: CASSQVTASSGYTF.